Included here is one T cell receptor (beta chain) sequence, with context. The data stem from a study of blood T cell repertoires in COVID-19. Under the authors' procedure: The assay estimated nucleated cells by amplifying reference gene primers. Assay: immunoSEQ multiplex PCR; the TCRdb copy retains only in-frame clones and omits some. From that table come the V and J calls and clone size; the DNA was used to work out D and trimming. The sample consists of 200,000 or so clones, over 80% of them appearing once. V was clipped by 5 bases and J by 5 bases; unmatched bases: 7. The CDR3 length is 16 residues. In germline, CDR1 is SEHNR, CDR2 FQNEAQ (reference sequence).

The rearrangement uses TRBV7-9 and TRBJ2-2, with TRBD1 matching over 11 bases. The sample consisted of peripheral blood. The TCR originated in a human donor in a cohort sampled during active COVID-19. CDR3 nucleotides: TGTGCCAGCAGCGCTTCCGGGACAGGGGGGACCGGGGAGCTGTTTTTT. Translation: CASSASGTGGTGELFF.